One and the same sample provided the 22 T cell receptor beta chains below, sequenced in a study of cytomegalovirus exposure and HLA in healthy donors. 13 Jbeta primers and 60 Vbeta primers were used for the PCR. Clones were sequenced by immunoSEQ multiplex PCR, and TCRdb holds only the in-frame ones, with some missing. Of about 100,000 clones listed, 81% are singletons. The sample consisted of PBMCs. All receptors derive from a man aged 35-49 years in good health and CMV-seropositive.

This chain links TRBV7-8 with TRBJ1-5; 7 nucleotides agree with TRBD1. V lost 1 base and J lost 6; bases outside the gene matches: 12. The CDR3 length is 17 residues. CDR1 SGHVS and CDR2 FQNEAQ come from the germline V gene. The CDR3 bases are TGTGCCAGCAGCTTAGTAGACGGCAGGGGGGTGGGTCAGCCCCAGCATTTT. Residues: CASSLVDGRGVGQPQHF. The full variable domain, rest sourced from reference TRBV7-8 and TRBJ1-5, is GAGVSQSPRYKVAKRGQDVALRCDPISGHVSLFWYQQALGQGPEFLTYFQNEAQLDKSGLPSDRFFAERPEGSVSTLKIQRTQQEDSAVYLCASSLVDGRGVGQPQHFGDGTRLSIL.

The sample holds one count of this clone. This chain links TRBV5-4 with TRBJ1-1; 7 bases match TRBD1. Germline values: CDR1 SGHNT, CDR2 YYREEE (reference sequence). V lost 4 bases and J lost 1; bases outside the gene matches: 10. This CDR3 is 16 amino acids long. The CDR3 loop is CASSGGPDRRNTEAFF. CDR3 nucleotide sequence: TGTGCCAGCAGCGGCGGCCCGGACAGGCGGAACACTGAAGCTTTCTTT. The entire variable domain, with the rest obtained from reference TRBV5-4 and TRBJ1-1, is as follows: ETGVTQSPTHLIKTRGQQVTLRCSSQSGHNTVSWYQQALGQGPQFIFQYYREEENGRGNFPPRFSGLQFPNYSSELNVNALELDDSALYLCASSGGPDRRNTEAFFGQGTRLTVV.

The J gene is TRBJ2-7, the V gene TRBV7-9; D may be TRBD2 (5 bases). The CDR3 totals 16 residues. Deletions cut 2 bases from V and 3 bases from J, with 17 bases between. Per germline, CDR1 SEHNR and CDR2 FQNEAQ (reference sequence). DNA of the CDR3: TGTGCCAGCAGCTTAATGAGACGCGAACGGGGCTACGAGCAGTACTTC. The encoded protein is CASSLMRRERGYEQYF.

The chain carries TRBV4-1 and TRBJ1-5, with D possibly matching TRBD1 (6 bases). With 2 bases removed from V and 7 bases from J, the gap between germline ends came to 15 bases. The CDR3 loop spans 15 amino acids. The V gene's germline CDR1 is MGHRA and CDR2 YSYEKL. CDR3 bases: TGCGCCAGCAGCCAATCCTCCCAGGGGCGGCAGCCCCAGCATTTT. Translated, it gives CASSQSSQGRQPQHF.

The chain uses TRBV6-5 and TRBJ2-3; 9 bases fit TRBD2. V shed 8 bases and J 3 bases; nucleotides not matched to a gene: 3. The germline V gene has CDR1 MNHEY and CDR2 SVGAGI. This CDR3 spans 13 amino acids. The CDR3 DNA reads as TGTGCCAGCTGGGGACTAGCAACAGATACGCAGTATTTT. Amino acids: CASWGLATDTQYF.

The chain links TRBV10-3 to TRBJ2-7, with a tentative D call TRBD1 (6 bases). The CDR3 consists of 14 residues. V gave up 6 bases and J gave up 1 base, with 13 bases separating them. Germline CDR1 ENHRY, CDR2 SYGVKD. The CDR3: CAIRRQDHSYEQYF. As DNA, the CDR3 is TGTGCCATCAGGAGACAGGACCATTCCTACGAGCAGTACTTC.

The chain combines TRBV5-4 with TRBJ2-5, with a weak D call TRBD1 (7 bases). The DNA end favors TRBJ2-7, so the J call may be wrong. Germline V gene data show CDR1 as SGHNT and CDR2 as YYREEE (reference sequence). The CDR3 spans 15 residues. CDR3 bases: TGTGCCAGCAGCCCGGCGGGACAGCTATCCTACGAGCAGTACTTC. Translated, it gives CASSPAGQLSYEQYF.

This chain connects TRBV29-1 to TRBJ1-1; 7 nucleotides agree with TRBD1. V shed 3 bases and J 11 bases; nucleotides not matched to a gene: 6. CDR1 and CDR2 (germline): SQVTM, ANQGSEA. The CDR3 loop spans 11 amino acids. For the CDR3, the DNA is TGCAGCGTTGACGAGACAGGGCGGGCTTTCTTT. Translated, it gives CSVDETGRAFF. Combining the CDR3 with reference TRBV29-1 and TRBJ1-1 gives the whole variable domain SAVISQKPSRDICQRGTSLTIQCQVDSQVTMMFWYRQQPGQSLTLIATANQGSEATYESGFVIDKFPISRPNLTFSTLTVSNMSPEDSSIYLCSVDETGRAFFGQGTRLTVV.

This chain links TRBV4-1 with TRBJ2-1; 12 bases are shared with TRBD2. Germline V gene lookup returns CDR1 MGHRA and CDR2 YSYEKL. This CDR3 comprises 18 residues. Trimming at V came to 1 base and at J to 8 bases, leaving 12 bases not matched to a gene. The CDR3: CASSQVVRASGRDHEQFF. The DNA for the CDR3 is TGCGCCAGCAGCCAAGTGGTAAGGGCTAGCGGGAGGGACCATGAGCAGTTCTTC.

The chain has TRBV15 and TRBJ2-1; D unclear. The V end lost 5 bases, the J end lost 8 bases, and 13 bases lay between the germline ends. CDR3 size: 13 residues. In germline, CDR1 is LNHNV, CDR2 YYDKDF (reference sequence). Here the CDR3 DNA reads TGTGCCACCAGCGTTTTTGGCCGGGATGAGCAGTTCTTC. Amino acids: CATSVFGRDEQFF. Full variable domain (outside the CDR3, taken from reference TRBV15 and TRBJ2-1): DAMVIQNPRYQVTQFGKPVTLSCSQTLNHNVMYWYQQKSSQAPKLLFHYYDKDFNNEADTPDNFQSRRPNTSFCFLDIRSPGLGDTAMYLCATSVFGRDEQFFGPGTRLTVL.

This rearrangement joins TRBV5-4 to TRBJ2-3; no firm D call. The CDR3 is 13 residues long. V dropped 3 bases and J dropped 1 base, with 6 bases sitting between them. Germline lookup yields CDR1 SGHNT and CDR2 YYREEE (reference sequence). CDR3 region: CASSSPGTDTQYF. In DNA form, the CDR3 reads TGTGCCAGCAGCTCCCCAGGCACAGATACGCAGTATTTT.

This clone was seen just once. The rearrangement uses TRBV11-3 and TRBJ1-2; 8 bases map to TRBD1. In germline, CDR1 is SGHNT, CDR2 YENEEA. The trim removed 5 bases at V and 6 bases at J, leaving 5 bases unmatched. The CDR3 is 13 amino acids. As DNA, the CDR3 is TGTGCCAGCAGCCATACGACAGGGGATGGCTACACCTTC. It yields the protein CASSHTTGDGYTF.

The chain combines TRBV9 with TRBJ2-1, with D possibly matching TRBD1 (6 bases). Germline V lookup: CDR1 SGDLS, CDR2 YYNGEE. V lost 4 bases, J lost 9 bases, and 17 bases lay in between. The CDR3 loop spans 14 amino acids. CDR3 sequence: CASSSGQLAGEQFF. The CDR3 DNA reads TGTGCCAGCAGCTCCGGACAGCTCGCGGGTGAGCAGTTCTTC.

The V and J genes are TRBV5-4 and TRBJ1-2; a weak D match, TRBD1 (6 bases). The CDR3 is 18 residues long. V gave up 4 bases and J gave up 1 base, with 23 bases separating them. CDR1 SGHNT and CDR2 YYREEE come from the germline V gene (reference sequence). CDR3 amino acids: CASSRATGSGEDNYGYTF. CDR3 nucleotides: TGTGCCAGCAGCAGAGCGACAGGCTCTGGCGAGGATAACTATGGCTACACCTTC. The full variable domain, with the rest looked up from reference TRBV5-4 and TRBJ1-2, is ETGVTQSPTHLIKTRGQQVTLRCSSQSGHNTVSWYQQALGQGPQFIFQYYREEENGRGNFPPRFSGLQFPNYSSELNVNALELDDSALYLCASSRATGSGEDNYGYTFGSGTRLTVV.

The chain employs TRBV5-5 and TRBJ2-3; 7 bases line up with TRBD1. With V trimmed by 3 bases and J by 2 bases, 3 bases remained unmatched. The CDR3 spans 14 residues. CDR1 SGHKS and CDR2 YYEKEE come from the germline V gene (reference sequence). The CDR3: CASSSGQLTDTQYF. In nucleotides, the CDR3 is TGTGCCAGCAGCTCGGGACAGCTCACAGATACGCAGTATTTT. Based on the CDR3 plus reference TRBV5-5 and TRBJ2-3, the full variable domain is DAGVTQSPTHLIKTRGQQVTLRCSPISGHKSVSWYQQVLGQGPQFIFQYYEKEERGRGNFPDRFSARQFPNYSSELNVNALLLGDSALYLCASSSGQLTDTQYFGPGTRLTVL.

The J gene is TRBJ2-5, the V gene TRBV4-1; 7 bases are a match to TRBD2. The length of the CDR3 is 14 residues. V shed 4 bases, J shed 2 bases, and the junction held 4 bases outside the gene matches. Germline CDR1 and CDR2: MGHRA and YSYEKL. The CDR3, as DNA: TGCGCCAGCAGCCCGGGAGGCGGGCAAGAGACCCAGTACTTC. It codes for CASSPGGGQETQYF.

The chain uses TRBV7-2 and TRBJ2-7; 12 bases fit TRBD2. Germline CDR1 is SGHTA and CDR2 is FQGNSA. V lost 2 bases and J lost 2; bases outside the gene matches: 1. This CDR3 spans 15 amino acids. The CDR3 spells CASSLLAGGPYEQYF. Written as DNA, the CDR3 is TGTGCCAGCAGCTTACTAGCGGGAGGGCCCTACGAGCAGTACTTC.

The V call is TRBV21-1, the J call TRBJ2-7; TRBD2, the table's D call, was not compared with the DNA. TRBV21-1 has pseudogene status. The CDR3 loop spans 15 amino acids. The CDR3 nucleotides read TGTGCCAGCGGCCCTCTTTGCGGTGCGCCCTACGAGCAGTACTTC. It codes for CASGPLCGAPYEQYF.

CDR3 nucleotide sequence: TGTGCCAGCACCCTATACGGGGGAACTGAAGCTTTCTTT. Translated: CASTLYGGTEAFF. This rearrangement joins TRBV6-5 to TRBJ1-1; D might be TRBD1 (5 bases). Germline CDR1 reads MNHEY; CDR2 reads SVGAGI. The CDR3 extends over 13 amino acids. V was shortened by 7 bases and J by 5 bases, with 14 bases between the two germline ends.

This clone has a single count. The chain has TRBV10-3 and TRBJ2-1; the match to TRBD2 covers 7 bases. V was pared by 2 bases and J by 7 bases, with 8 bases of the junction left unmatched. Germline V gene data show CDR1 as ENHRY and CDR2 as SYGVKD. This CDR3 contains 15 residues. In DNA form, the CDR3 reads TGTGCCATCAGTGAGGGTAAGGCGGGGGAGAATGAGCAGTTCTTC. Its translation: CAISEGKAGENEQFF.

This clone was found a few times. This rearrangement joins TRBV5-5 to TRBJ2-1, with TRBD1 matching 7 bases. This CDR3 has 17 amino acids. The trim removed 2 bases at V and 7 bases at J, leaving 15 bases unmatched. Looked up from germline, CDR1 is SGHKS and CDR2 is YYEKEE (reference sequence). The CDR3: CASSFSRRQGVENEQFF. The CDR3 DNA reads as TGTGCCAGCAGCTTTTCCAGGCGCCAGGGGGTGGAGAATGAGCAGTTCTTC.

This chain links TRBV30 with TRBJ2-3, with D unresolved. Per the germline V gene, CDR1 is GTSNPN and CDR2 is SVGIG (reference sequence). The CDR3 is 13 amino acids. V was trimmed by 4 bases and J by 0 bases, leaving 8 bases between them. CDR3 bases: TGTGCCTGGACAGGTCCGAGCACAGATACGCAGTATTTT. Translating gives CAWTGPSTDTQYF.